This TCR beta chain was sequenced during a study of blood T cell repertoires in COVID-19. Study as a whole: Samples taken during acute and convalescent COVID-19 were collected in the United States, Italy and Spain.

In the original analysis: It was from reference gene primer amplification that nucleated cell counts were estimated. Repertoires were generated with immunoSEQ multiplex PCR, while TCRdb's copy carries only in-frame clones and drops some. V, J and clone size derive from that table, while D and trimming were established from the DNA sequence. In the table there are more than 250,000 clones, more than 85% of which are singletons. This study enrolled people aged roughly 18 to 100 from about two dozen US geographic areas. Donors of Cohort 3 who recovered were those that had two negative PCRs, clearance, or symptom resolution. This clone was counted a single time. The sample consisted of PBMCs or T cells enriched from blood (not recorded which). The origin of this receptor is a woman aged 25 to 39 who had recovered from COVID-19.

The CDR3 protein is CASSTDRDTEAFF. The CDR3 DNA follows: TGTGCCAGCAGCACGGACAGGGACACTGAAGCTTTCTTT. J is TRBJ1-1 and V is TRBV7-3; 8 bases are a match to TRBD1. Germline-derived CDR1 and CDR2 are SGHTA and FQGTGA. The trim removed 5 bases at V and 3 bases at J, leaving 2 bases unmatched. This CDR3 is built from 13 residues. Drawing the rest from reference TRBV7-3 and TRBJ1-1, the complete variable domain is GAGVSQTPSNKVTEKGKYVELRCDPISGHTALYWYRQSLGQGPEFLIYFQGTGAADDSGLPNDRFFAVRPEGSVSTLKIQRTERGDSAVYLCASSTDRDTEAFFGQGTRLTVV.